The 32 T cell receptor beta chains below were found in one sample sequenced in a study of CD8+CD57+ T cells in acquired aplastic anemia. Patients chosen for sequencing had shown CD8+CD57+ cell expansion by flow cytometry. Genomic DNA provided the template from which TCR beta VDJ and CDR3 profiles were obtained. TCRdb reprocessed the reads via MiXCR and lists one record per CDR3 protein. The sample has 250,000 to 300,000 distinct CDR3 sequences, approximately 60% seen once. What was sequenced was sorted CD4+, CD8+, or CD8+CD57+ T cells (not recorded which) from PBMCs. The receptors were sampled from a human donor with aplastic anemia.

This clonotype has at least ten counts. This chain uses TRBV19 with TRBJ1-2, with a tentative D call TRBD1 (6 bases). V was cut by 6 bases and J by 6 bases, with 17 bases left in between. This CDR3 is 14 amino acids long. Germline-derived CDR1 and CDR2 are LNHDA and SQIVND (reference sequence). The CDR3 DNA is TGTGCCAGTAGCCAATCAAGGGGGGGCAATGGCTACACCTTC. Translating it yields CASSQSRGGNGYTF.

The CDR3 spells CASSLGATGGNGYTF. CDR3 DNA sequence: TGTGCCAGCAGCTTAGGAGCGACAGGCGGTAATGGCTACACCTTC. J is TRBJ1-2 and V is TRBV7-6; tentatively, D is TRBD1 (6 bases). This CDR3 region has 15 residues. V was trimmed by 1 base and J by 6 bases, leaving 15 bases between them. Germline V gene lookup returns CDR1 SGHVS and CDR2 FNYEAQ.

A remark on this clonotype: A read error is possible here, since a much larger clone lies one base away. The missing conserved phenylalanine or tryptophan at the end of this CDR3 makes a read error likely. The chain joins TRBV18 to TRBJ1-5, with a possible D match to TRBD1 (5 bases). V was shortened by 5 bases and J by 5 bases, with 7 bases between the two germline ends. CDR3 length equals 12 residues. Germline V CDR1 and CDR2: KGHSH, LQKENI. CDR3 sequence: CASSLGHQPQHL. The CDR3 nucleotides read TGTGCCAGCTCATTGGGACATCAGCCCCAGCATCTT.

The chain links TRBV6-1 to TRBJ1-6, with D perhaps TRBD1 (5 bases). V was shortened by 5 bases and J by 6 bases, with 17 bases between the two germline ends. The CDR3 is 16 residues long. Germline values: CDR1 MNHNS, CDR2 SASEGT. The CDR3: CASSYEGRVGNSPLHF. The CDR3 region has the DNA TGTGCCAGCAGTTACGAGGGGCGGGTCGGTAATTCACCCCTCCACTTT.

This clonotype has more than one count but fewer than ten. This chain links TRBV7-7 with TRBJ2-7; D is tentatively TRBD1 or TRBD2 (7 bases each). Trimming pared 8 bases from V and 1 base from J, leaving 15 bases between. CDR1 SSHAT and CDR2 FNYEAQ come from the germline V gene (reference sequence). The CDR3 is 14 amino acids. The CDR3 spells CASRARGGSYEQYF. For the CDR3, the DNA is TGTGCCAGCCGTGCCAGGGGGGGGTCCTACGAGCAGTACTTC.

This clonotype has just a few counts. The CDR3: CASSLSTYEQYF. DNA for the CDR3: TGTGCCAGCAGCTTATCAACCTACGAGCAGTACTTC. The rearrangement links TRBV5-6 to TRBJ2-7, with D unresolved. Germline V gene lookup returns CDR1 SGHDT and CDR2 YYEEEE. The CDR3 sequence is 12 residues long. Trimming pared 2 bases from V and 2 bases from J, leaving 5 bases between.

This clonotype was observed many times. The chain uses TRBV12-3 or TRBV12-4 and TRBJ2-2, with no clear D. The CDR3 covers 14 residues. V was cut by 5 bases and J by 8 bases, with 15 bases left in between. The CDR3 bases are TGTGCCAGCAGTCCCCGGACCCACAGAGGGGAGCTGTTTTTT. This codes for CASSPRTHRGELFF.

This sequence joins TRBV5-4 and TRBJ1-1; 8 positions match TRBD1. Per germline, CDR1 SGHNT and CDR2 YYREEE (reference sequence). The length of the CDR3 is 14 residues. V was clipped by 4 bases and J by 1 base; unmatched bases: 3. The CDR3 DNA reads as TGTGCCAGCAGCGGGGGACAGGAGAACACTGAAGCTTTCTTT. It yields the protein CASSGGQENTEAFF.

About this clonotype: The CDR3 end shows no conserved phenylalanine or tryptophan, and so a read error is likely. V and J are TRBV2 and TRBJ1-6; D is unclear. This CDR3 comprises 12 residues. Germline V gene data show CDR1 as SNHLY and CDR2 as FYNNEI. Trimming removed 6 bases at V and 6 bases at J, with 6 bases between. The CDR3 DNA is TGTGCCAGCAGCGAACCTAATTCACCCCTCCACTCT. Translating it yields CASSEPNSPLHS.

Many counts were recorded for this clonotype. The chain combines TRBV6-6 with TRBJ1-6; 9 bases agree with TRBD1. This CDR3 comprises 17 residues. Trimming cost V 6 bases and J 0 bases; bases outside gene matches: 6. Germline CDR1 and CDR2: MNHNY and SVGAGI (reference sequence). CDR3 DNA sequence: TGTGCCAGCAGGGACGGACAGGGGAACTCCTATAATTCACCCCTCCACTTT. Translating it yields CASRDGQGNSYNSPLHF.

This clonotype has a count of ten or more. This sequence joins TRBV12-3 or TRBV12-4 and TRBJ2-7, with 9 bases identical to TRBD2. V shed 3 bases and J 5 bases; nucleotides not matched to a gene: 2. The CDR3 has 13 amino acids. The CDR3 reads CASSLRGGDEQYF. The DNA for the CDR3 is TGTGCCAGCAGTTTGCGGGGGGGCGACGAGCAGTACTTC.

The chain links TRBV5-1 to TRBJ1-1; 10 bases fit TRBD1. The V segment lost 6 bases and the J segment 3 bases; nucleotides outside the gene matches: 8. This CDR3 has 15 residues. Germline lookup yields CDR1 SGHRS and CDR2 YFSETQ. CDR3: CASNWGTGVDTEAFF. In nucleotides, the CDR3 is TGCGCCAGCAACTGGGGGACAGGGGTAGACACTGAAGCTTTCTTT. The entire variable domain, with the rest obtained from reference TRBV5-1 and TRBJ1-1, is as follows: KAGVTQTPRYLIKTRGQQVTLSCSPISGHRSVSWYQQTPGQGLQFLFEYFSETQRNKGNFPGRFSGRQFSNSRSEMNVSTLELGDSALYLCASNWGTGVDTEAFFGQGTRLTVV.

This clonotype has a handful of counts. The V and J genes are TRBV5-1 and TRBJ1-1, with 8 bases fitting TRBD1. The J segment lost 10 bases and the V segment lost 2 bases, leaving 4 bases of the junction unmatched. Germline V lookup: CDR1 SGHRS, CDR2 YFSETQ. This CDR3 has 12 residues. CDR3 nucleotide sequence: TGCGCCAGCAGCTTTGACAGGGGTCTAGCTTTCTTT. The encoded protein is CASSFDRGLAFF.

This clonotype has a count of ten or more. The V call is TRBV7-9, the J call TRBJ1-4; tentatively, D is TRBD1 (5 bases). Germline V gene sequence: CDR1 SEHNR, CDR2 FQNEAQ (reference sequence). The CDR3 is made up of 14 amino acids. Trimming left V 5 bases short and J 0 bases short, with 7 bases between. CDR3 sequence (DNA): TGTGCCAGCAGCAAGACAGCAACTAATGAAAAACTGTTTTTT. Protein sequence: CASSKTATNEKLFF.

This clonotype occurred a few times. The rearrangement uses TRBV2 and TRBJ1-2; D unresolved. Germline assignment: CDR1 SNHLY and CDR2 FYNNEI. The CDR3 is made up of 12 amino acids. Trimming removed 3 bases at V and 8 bases at J, with 10 bases between. CDR3 coding DNA: TGTGCCAGCAGTGATTACCGAGAAGGCTACACCTTC. It is translated as CASSDYREGYTF.

The gene calls are TRBV7-9 and TRBJ2-7; D could derive from TRBD1 or TRBD2 (5 bases each). The CDR3 loop spans 15 amino acids. The V gene lost 3 bases and the J gene lost 0 bases, with 12 bases spanning the gap. The germline V gene encodes CDR1 SEHNR and CDR2 FQNEAQ (reference sequence). In DNA, the CDR3 is TGTGCCAGCAGCTTGGGACGGGAACTCTCCTACGAGCAGTACTTC. Translation gives CASSLGRELSYEQYF.

The V and J genes are TRBV10-3 and TRBJ2-5; TRBD1 is a possible D gene (5 bases). Germline V gives CDR1 ENHRY, CDR2 SYGVKD. Trimming stripped 3 bases from V and 2 bases from J, with 10 bases between. The CDR3 is made up of 14 amino acids. CDR3 sequence: CAISDPTGQETQYF. Here the CDR3 DNA reads TGTGCCATCAGTGACCCCACAGGACAAGAGACCCAGTACTTC.

This clonotype was detected ten times or more. The V gene is TRBV7-3, the J gene TRBJ1-1; D uncertain. This CDR3 contains 13 residues. CDR1 is SGHTA and CDR2 is FQGTGA in the germline V gene. Trimming pared 1 base from V and 4 bases from J, leaving 7 bases between. The CDR3 sequence is CASSLNMGTEAFF. CDR3 DNA sequence: TGTGCCAGCAGCTTAAACATGGGCACTGAAGCTTTCTTT.

The rearrangement uses TRBV20-1 and TRBJ1-5; 7 bases are shared with TRBD1. The length of the CDR3 is 13 residues. The V gene's germline CDR1 is DFQATT and CDR2 SNEGSKA (reference sequence). V trimming: 5 bases; J trimming: 2 bases; junction bases outside the gene matches: 3. The DNA of the CDR3 is TGCAGTGCTGGTACAGGGGGCAATCAGCCCCAGCATTTT. Protein: CSAGTGGNQPQHF.

At least ten counts were recorded for this clonotype. This chain uses TRBV12-5 with TRBJ1-5, with 8 bases fitting TRBD1. Losses at the gene ends were 0 bases for V and 6 bases for J; bases not matched to a gene: 7. The germline CDR1 and CDR2 sequences are LGHNT and FRNRAP. This CDR3 spans 16 amino acids. The CDR3 nucleotides read TGTGCTAGTGGTTTGGTACGGGCAGGGGGCGTTCAGCCCCAGCATTTT. It specifies CASGLVRAGGVQPQHF.

This clonotype was observed at least ten times. The CDR3, as DNA: TGTGCCAGCAGTCTAGAACAGCAAGAGACCCAGTACTTC. This sequence encodes CASSLEQQETQYF. The V call is TRBV11-2, the J call TRBJ2-5; D gene unclear. The germline V and J ends were trimmed by 6 bases and 2 bases, with 10 bases remaining between them. The germline gives CDR1 SGHAT, CDR2 FQNNGV. This CDR3 region has 13 residues.

CDR3 sequence reads: CASLEQYF. Here the CDR3 DNA reads TGTGCCAGCCTTGAGCAGTACTTC. The chain has TRBV27 and TRBJ2-7; no clear D gene. CDR3 length: 8 residues. Trimming removed 8 bases from V and 7 bases from J, with 3 bases in between. Germline loops: CDR1 MNHEY, CDR2 SMNVEV (reference sequence).

This chain connects TRBV10-3 to TRBJ2-7, with TRBD2 as a possible D gene (5 bases). The CDR3 length is 16 residues. V was shortened by 0 bases and J by 4 bases, with 16 bases between the two germline ends. Germline-derived CDR1 and CDR2 are ENHRY and SYGVKD. The CDR3 DNA is TGTGCCATCAGTGAGTCGAATCTGGAAGGACTTTACGAGCAGTACTTC. As protein: CAISESNLEGLYEQYF.

The rearrangement joins TRBV20-1 to TRBJ2-1; 9 positions match TRBD2. CDR3 length equals 14 residues. V shed 5 bases, J shed 13 bases, and the junction held 15 bases outside the gene matches. Germline-derived CDR1 and CDR2 are DFQATT and SNEGSKA (reference sequence). This CDR3 reads CSALTGTSILLQFF. The CDR3 nucleotides are TGCAGTGCTCTAACCGGGACTAGCATTCTACTACAGTTCTTC.

On this clonotype: The conserved phenylalanine or tryptophan is not found at the CDR3 terminus, so this likely reflects a read error. CDR3 sequence (DNA): TGTGCCACCAGCAGAGCGGCCAGTTCCTACGAGCAGTACTCC. Translated, it gives CATSRAASSYEQYS. This chain connects TRBV15 to TRBJ2-7, with D uncertain. The ends were cut back, 1 base at V and 1 base at J, with 8 bases in the middle. CDR3 length: 14 amino acids. The germline V gene has CDR1 LNHNV and CDR2 YYDKDF (reference sequence).

This rearrangement joins TRBV29-1 to TRBJ2-1; D is unresolved. The V gene's germline CDR1 is SQVTM and CDR2 ANQGSEA. This CDR3 is built from 11 residues. Trimming removed 5 bases from V and 7 bases from J, with 9 bases in between. CDR3 in DNA: TGCAGCGTTTACCGTGGGAATGAGCAGTTCTTC. Encoded protein: CSVYRGNEQFF.

The chain joins TRBV20-1 to TRBJ1-2; the D gene is possibly TRBD1 (5 bases). The V end lost 7 bases, the J end lost 2 bases, and 17 bases lay between the germline ends. The length of the CDR3 is 14 residues. Germline CDR1 is DFQATT and CDR2 is SNEGSKA (reference sequence). DNA for the CDR3: TGCAGTGTTATCCCGGGGGGTGACAACTATGGCTACACCTTC. Translated, it gives CSVIPGGDNYGYTF.

The sample holds many counts of this clonotype. V is TRBV2 and J is TRBJ2-2, with 13 bases fitting TRBD2. V shed 6 bases, J shed 5 bases, and the junction held 3 bases outside the gene matches. There are 15 residues in the CDR3. Germline CDR1 SNHLY, CDR2 FYNNEI. CDR3 sequence: CASRPGLAGTGELFF. The CDR3 region has the DNA TGTGCCAGCAGGCCGGGACTAGCGGGGACCGGGGAGCTGTTTTTT.

There are a few counts of this clonotype. This chain connects TRBV13 to TRBJ2-1, with 13 nucleotides matching TRBD2. In germline, CDR1 is PRHDT, CDR2 FYEKMQ (reference sequence). The V gene end was trimmed by 7 bases and the J gene end by 10 bases; junction bases not matched to a gene: 10. The CDR3 runs to 15 residues. The CDR3 loop reads CASNPRLAGGREQFF. The CDR3 region has the DNA TGTGCCAGCAACCCGAGACTAGCGGGAGGACGCGAGCAGTTCTTC.

In its sample, this clonotype was seen many times. The genes are TRBV12-3 or TRBV12-4 and TRBJ2-1; D gene uncertain. V lost 4 bases to trimming and J lost 0 bases, with 10 bases between them. The CDR3 length is 15 residues. CDR3: CASSSWGSSYNEQFF. CDR3 coding DNA: TGTGCCAGCAGTTCCTGGGGAAGCTCCTACAATGAGCAGTTCTTC.

The CDR3 sequence: CASSIDLADSYTEAFF. The CDR3 DNA reads as TGTGCCAGTAGTATAGATCTGGCGGACAGCTACACTGAAGCTTTCTTT. The rearrangement links TRBV19 to TRBJ1-1; a weak D match, TRBD1 (6 bases). V dropped 0 bases and J dropped 3 bases, with 14 bases sitting between them. The CDR3 covers 16 residues. Germline V CDR1 and CDR2: LNHDA, SQIVND (reference sequence).

The genes are TRBV7-6 and TRBJ2-7; 8 bases line up with TRBD2. CDR3 size: 14 residues. V shed 5 bases and J 5 bases; nucleotides not matched to a gene: 8. Per germline, CDR1 SGHVS and CDR2 FNYEAQ. CDR3 in DNA: TGTGCCAGCAGCCCGAGTCGGGAGGGGCACGAGCAGTACTTC. The encoded protein is CASSPSREGHEQYF. The complete variable domain, with remaining parts taken from reference TRBV7-6 and TRBJ2-7, reads GAGVSQSPRYKVTKRGQDVALRCDPISGHVSLYWYRQALGQGPEFLTYFNYEAQQDKSGLPNDRFSAERPEGSISTLTIQRTEQRDSAMYRCASSPSREGHEQYFGPGTRLTVT.